The rows below give T cell receptor beta chains drawn from one sample of a study of T cells after posttransplantation cyclophosphamide. Measured with immunoSEQ multiplex PCR; TCRdb has only the in-frame clones, and not every one. The sample consists of around 17,000 clones, 85% to 95% of them appearing once. The input for sequencing was CD4+ T cells sorted from blood, taken after allogeneic stem cell transplant with posttransplant cyclophosphamide. These receptor sequences come from a male patient aged 55 to 69 who received an allogeneic stem cell transplant from a related donor and was CMV-positive. Some T cells here may be from the graft donor. Both conserved end residues are part of each CDR3. Fields, in order: CDR3 DNA, CDR3 protein, clone size, D gene, J gene, V gene. D genes are given only for firm matches. For some rows the clone size is stated as once, few or many, or as a class when expanded; others skip it.

DNA: TGCAGCGTCGGGGGACTAGCGGGGATAAATACGCAGTATTTT; CDR3: CSVGGLAGINTQYF; size: .; D: TRBD2; J: TRBJ2-3; V: TRBV29-1
DNA: TGTGCCAGCAGTCGGGACAAACCCCCTTACGAGCAGTACTTC; CDR3: CASSRDKPPYEQYF; size: .; D: .; J: TRBJ2-7; V: TRBV6-5
DNA: TGTGCCAGCAGCTTAGGAGGGATTGACTATGGCTACACCTTC; CDR3: CASSLGGIDYGYTF; size: .; D: .; J: TRBJ1-2; V: TRBV7-9
DNA: TGTGCCAGCAGGAAACAGGGGATGAACACTGAAGCTTTCTTT; CDR3: CASRKQGMNTEAFF; size: .; D: TRBD1; J: TRBJ1-1; V: TRBV6-5
DNA: TGTGCCAGCAGCTTGGACAGGGCCCTTCTCCGCGAGCAGTACTTC; CDR3: CASSLDRALLREQYF; size: once; D: .; J: TRBJ2-7; V: TRBV5-6
DNA: TGTGCCAGCAGCTCCATGATTCGAGGAGAGACCCAGTACTTC; CDR3: CASSSMIRGETQYF; size: .; D: .; J: TRBJ2-5; V: TRBV7-9
DNA: TGTGCCAGCAGCTTTGAGGGGGAGCTGTTTTTT; CDR3: CASSFEGELFF; size: .; D: .; J: TRBJ2-2; V: TRBV7-9
DNA: TGCGCCAGCAGCTTAAGAGAACCGAACACTGAAGCTTTCTTT; CDR3: CASSLREPNTEAFF; size: .; D: .; J: TRBJ1-1; V: TRBV5-1
DNA: TGTGCCAGCAGCCAAAGAGGGCTTAACACTGAAGCTTTCTTT; CDR3: CASSQRGLNTEAFF; size: .; D: .; J: TRBJ1-1; V: TRBV4-2
DNA: TGTGCCTGGAGTCCAGGGGACGGCTACACCTTC; CDR3: CAWSPGDGYTF; size: .; D: .; J: TRBJ1-2; V: TRBV30
DNA: TGTGCCAGCAGCCTTCGGGACAGGGGTCACTATGGCTACACCTTC; CDR3: CASSLRDRGHYGYTF; size: .; D: TRBD1; J: TRBJ1-2; V: TRBV7-9
DNA: TGTGCCAGCAGCGACCCGGGGAGACAGGGGATCACCTACGAGCAGTACTTC; CDR3: CASSDPGRQGITYEQYF; size: .; D: TRBD1; J: TRBJ2-7; V: TRBV7-2
DNA: TGTGCCATCGGGAGGGACACTGAAGCTTTCTTT; CDR3: CAIGRDTEAFF; size: once; D: .; J: TRBJ1-1; V: TRBV10-3
DNA: TGTGCCAGCAGCTTGGGGGTTGGACTTTCATCTGAAGCTTTCTTT; CDR3: CASSLGVGLSSEAFF; size: .; D: .; J: TRBJ1-1; V: TRBV5-4
DNA: TGTGCCAGCAGCACGGGTCTAGCGGGCCGACAAGAGACCCAGTACTTC; CDR3: CASSTGLAGRQETQYF; size: .; D: TRBD2; J: TRBJ2-5; V: TRBV5-5
DNA: TGTGCCAGTAGTATAGAGCCCGGGACAGGCTATGGCTACACCTTC; CDR3: CASSIEPGTGYGYTF; size: .; D: TRBD1; J: TRBJ1-2; V: TRBV19
DNA: TGTGCCAGCAGGCGCTCACAGGGGGCCTATAGCAATCAGCCCCAGCATTTT; CDR3: CASRRSQGAYSNQPQHF; size: .; D: TRBD1; J: TRBJ1-5; V: TRBV28
DNA: TGTGCCAGCAGCGTAGACGGGGACAGGGAGAATACGCAGTATTTT; CDR3: CASSVDGDRENTQYF; size: .; D: TRBD1; J: TRBJ2-3; V: TRBV9
DNA: TGTGCCAGCAGCTTAAGCCAGGGACAGCAAGAGACCCAGTACTTC; CDR3: CASSLSQGQQETQYF; size: .; D: TRBD1; J: TRBJ2-5; V: TRBV7-6
DNA: TGCAGCGTTGCTCCAGCCGAGGATGGCTACACCTTC; CDR3: CSVAPAEDGYTF; size: .; D: .; J: TRBJ1-2; V: TRBV29-1
DNA: TGTGCCAGCGGAAGTCGACAGGACAACACCGGGGAGCTGTTTTTT; CDR3: CASGSRQDNTGELFF; size: .; D: .; J: TRBJ2-2; V: TRBV7-9
DNA: TGTGCCAGCAGGGCGGGGGGGAACAACTATAATTCCCCCCTCCACTTT; CDR3: CASRAGGNNYNSPLHF; size: .; D: .; J: TRBJ1-6; V: TRBV9
DNA: TGTGCCAGCACCCCGGGGGGGGACACAGATACGCAGTATTTT; CDR3: CASTPGGDTDTQYF; size: .; D: TRBD2; J: TRBJ2-3; V: TRBV6-1
DNA: TGTGCCAGCAGTGAACTAGCGGGCCCACAAGAGACCCAGTACTTC; CDR3: CASSELAGPQETQYF; size: .; D: TRBD2; J: TRBJ2-5; V: TRBV2
DNA: TGTGCCAGCAGTAGGACAGGAGACGAAGGGGCCCAGTACTTC; CDR3: CASSRTGDEGAQYF; size: .; D: TRBD1; J: TRBJ2-5; V: TRBV2
DNA: TGTGCCAGCAGCTTGGTCGGGGGGCGCGGGAACACTGAAGCTTTCTTT; CDR3: CASSLVGGRGNTEAFF; size: .; D: .; J: TRBJ1-1; V: TRBV5-5
DNA: TGTGCCTGCACCGGGTCCTATAATTCCCCCCTCCACTTT; CDR3: CACTGSYNSPLHF; size: once; D: .; J: TRBJ1-6; V: TRBV30
DNA: TGTGCCAGTACCCTGGGGGCCCAGGTCGGGGAGCTGTTTTTT; CDR3: CASTLGAQVGELFF; size: .; D: .; J: TRBJ2-2; V: TRBV19
DNA: TGTGCCAGCAGCTTGGGGAATAGCGGGGGGACCTTTGCCGGGGAGCTGTTTTTT; CDR3: CASSLGNSGGTFAGELFF; size: once; D: TRBD2; J: TRBJ2-2; V: TRBV7-6
DNA: TGTGCCAGCACCCGGGGGAACCGGGGGGAGACCCAGTACTTC; CDR3: CASTRGNRGETQYF; size: .; D: .; J: TRBJ2-5; V: TRBV7-8
DNA: TGTGCCACCTCGGACAGGGGGCGCGAGCAGTACTTC; CDR3: CATSDRGREQYF; size: once; D: TRBD1; J: TRBJ2-7; V: TRBV15
DNA: TGTGCCAGTAGCAAGACAGGGGGGGACGAGACCCAGTACTTC; CDR3: CASSKTGGDETQYF; size: .; D: TRBD1; J: TRBJ2-5; V: TRBV19